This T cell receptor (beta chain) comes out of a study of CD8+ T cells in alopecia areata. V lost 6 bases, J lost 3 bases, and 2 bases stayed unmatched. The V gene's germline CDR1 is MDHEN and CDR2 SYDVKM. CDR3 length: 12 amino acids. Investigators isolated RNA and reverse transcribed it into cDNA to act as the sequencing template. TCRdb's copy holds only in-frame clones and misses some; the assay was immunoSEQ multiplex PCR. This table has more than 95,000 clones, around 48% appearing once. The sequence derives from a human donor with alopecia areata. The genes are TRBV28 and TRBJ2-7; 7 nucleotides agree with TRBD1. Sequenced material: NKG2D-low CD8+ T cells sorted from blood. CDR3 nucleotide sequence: TGTGCCAGCAGCACAGGGGACTACGAGCAGTACTTC. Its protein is CASSTGDYEQYF. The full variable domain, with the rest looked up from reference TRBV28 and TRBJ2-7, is DVKVTQSSRYLVKRTGEKVFLECVQDMDHENMFWYRQDPGLGLRLIYFSYDVKMKEKGDIPEGYSVSREKKERFSLILESASTNQTSMYLCASSTGDYEQYFGPGTRLTVT.